The following is a TCR beta chain sequence with its context. This clone appeared a few times. Its cognate antigen has yet to be identified. No qualities accompany the bases; no much larger clone lies one base away. This record belongs to a study of blood T cell repertoires in COVID-19 (dated by TCRdb to between 2020 and 2021). In terms of the full investigation: Collaborator samples came from the United States, Italy and Spain and covered acute and convalescent phases of COVID-19. Where HLA class I and class II types were available, the types were taken from metadata supplied by the sample provider, not from assay-based typing. The repertoires were made available in a free public database intended to serve as a resource for research on the immune response to SARS-CoV-2. Sample metadata almost always included a de-identified subject ID, COVID-19 status, age in years and sex. The prospective study material was composed of cDNA or gDNA derived from T cells, B-cell-depleted T cells, or PBMCs. Subjects who had been exposed to COVID-19, were actively infected with it, or had recovered from it provided the deeply sampled blood TCRbeta repertoires that made up the dataset. The samples were drawn from the first 160 participants of the ongoing ImmuneRACE study and from 1,254 subjects provided by 6 global collaborators.

Participants in the prospective study were aged about 18 to 95 years, lived in 20 to 30 United States geographic areas, and enrolled through a virtual design. In the prospective study, participants were assigned to cohorts based on the clinical history participants reported in a screening survey and a study questionnaire. ImmuneRACE Cohort 3 recovered participants were defined by two consecutive negative NP/OP PCR tests, healthcare professional clearance, or symptom resolution. In the prospective study, whole blood, serum and a nasopharyngeal or oropharyngeal swab were collected from each participant by mobile phlebotomists. Participants in the prospective study had the option to provide additional blood draws and questionnaires over an approximately 2-month period. Before DNA extraction, blood samples from the prospective study were shipped at room temperature or frozen. The CDR3, from cysteine to phenylalanine, totals 15 residues. CDR3 DNA is the only sequence kept; it has 45 bases, read in frame from the first base. V is pared back by 0 bases and J by 6 bases, with 12 bases lying between the germline termini. CDR1 MNHEY and CDR2 SVGAGI are derived from the germline V gene.

Beyond this particular receptor, the publication reports: The amount of clinical and demographic metadata varied by source and participant and was provided uncurated.

The immunoSEQ Assay, a bias-controlled multiplex PCR, was used to amplify TCRbeta CDR3 regions from genomic DNA. Regarding the original processing steps: Within the assay, amplification of reference gene primers was used to estimate how many nucleated cells each sample contained. To quantify the absolute abundance of each unique TCRbeta CDR3 rearrangement, sequence reads were collapsed and filtered. For each sample, productive Simpson clonality was calculated as the square root of Simpson's diversity index over productive rearrangements. Sourced from immuneACCESS, this table was stored by TCRdb with only in-frame sequences that have V and J called. A share of the clones is absent; for the studies checked, an unresolved V gene accounts for under half, and the remainder has no known explanation. The V and J calls and clone size are taken from that table; D and trimming were inferred from the DNA. The sample data list roughly 300,000 clones, and under 90% of these were observed just once. About 4.2% of the sample is taken by the ten largest.

The chain couples TRBV6-5 to TRBJ2-1; D gene: possibly TRBD2, on 5 matching bases. The TCR sequence derives from a man younger than 40 who had recovered from COVID-19. The specimen was PBMCs or T cells enriched from blood (not recorded which). The CDR3 region reads CASSYSSEGPNEQFF. The sequence in DNA is TGTGCCAGCAGTTACTCATCAGAGGGTCCCAATGAGCAGTTCTTC.